The clone carrying this T cell receptor (beta chain) was observed once. This specimen comes from a study of control samples from healthy donors and cancer patients. The germline V gene has CDR1 KGHSH and CDR2 LQKENI. The CDR3 length is 14 residues. The germline V and J ends were trimmed by 3 bases and 4 bases, with 12 bases remaining between them. The method was immunoSEQ multiplex PCR; TCRdb's version includes in-frame clones alone and lacks a portion of them. The sample lists some 150,000 clones, over 85% occurring once. The TCR was taken from a man aged 35 to 55 in good health. What was sequenced was blood. J is TRBJ1-1 and V is TRBV18; no definite D call. The CDR3 region is CASSPTVEGTEAFF. CDR3 sequence (DNA): TGTGCCAGCTCACCGACGGTCGAGGGCACTGAAGCTTTCTTT.